Sequencing of this TCR beta chain was carried out in a study of cytomegalovirus exposure and HLA in healthy donors. Study outcomes and limitations: According to a later analysis, donors in an Asian-associated ancestry cluster reportedly had fewer N-insertions than the roughly 670-donor mean.

This CDR3 is 14 amino acids long. In germline, CDR1 is MGHRA, CDR2 YSYEKL. Trimming stripped 1 base from V and 6 bases from J, with 10 bases between. Points on this clone: Its antigen remains unidentified.

Amplification used 60 Vbeta primers and 13 Jbeta primers. The method was immunoSEQ multiplex PCR; TCRdb's version includes in-frame clones alone and lacks a portion of them. This sample has tens of thousands of clones, with over 75% found just once. The clonotype comes from a middle-aged man in good health and CMV-seronegative. The rearrangement joins TRBV4-1 to TRBJ2-1; D might be TRBD2 (6 bases). Sequencing input: PBMCs. As DNA, the CDR3 is TGCGCCAGCAGCCAAGTCCTAGCGTCCAATGAGCAGTTCTTC. The encoded protein is CASSQVLASNEQFF.